This T cell receptor beta chain was observed in a study of cytomegalovirus exposure and HLA in healthy donors. This clone has more than one count but fewer than ten. The antigen is unknown. The study's findings and limits: Follow-up analysis found HLA locus-dependent TCR association rates, highest for DRB1 and lowest for HLA-C. Several of the most significant clusters appeared linked to common viral pathogens, based on a later analysis.

A multiplex PCR was run with 60 Vbeta primers and 13 Jbeta primers. The repertoire was sequenced with immunoSEQ multiplex PCR; TCRdb's copy has only in-frame clones and lacks some. The top ten clones hold roughly 3% of a sample with 85,000 to 120,000 clones, roughly 71% of them seen once. CDR1 and CDR2 from the germline V gene are LNHNV and YYDKDF (reference sequence). V was cut by 1 base and J by 1 base, with 10 bases left in between. This CDR3 has 15 amino acids. The chain employs TRBV15 and TRBJ2-5; maybe TRBD2 (5 bases). The receptor was isolated from a male donor in good health and CMV-seropositive. The source material was PBMCs. The DNA for the CDR3 is TGTGCCACCAGCAGAGGGGGAGCTAGCCAAGAGACCCAGTACTTC. Amino acids: CATSRGGASQETQYF.